A selection of T cell receptor beta chains follows, all from one sample in a study of cytomegalovirus exposure and HLA in healthy donors. The repertoire was sequenced with immunoSEQ multiplex PCR; TCRdb's copy has only in-frame clones and lacks some. This sample yields hundreds of thousands of clones, of which 86% are seen a single time; around 0.8% belongs to the top ten. Sequencing was carried out using PBMCs. The receptors come from a woman between 18 and 29 years old in good health and CMV-seronegative. Each CDR3 is given with its conserved first and last residue. Each record gives: CDR3 DNA, CDR3 protein, J gene, clone size, V gene, D gene. The D gene is left open where the match is weak. Only part of the rows carry a size: once, few, many, or a class if the clone is expanded.

cdr3_nt: TGTGCCAGCAGCGGGGGGGACAGGGAGTTACACCGTGTGACCCTCCACTTT
cdr3_aa: CASSGGDRELHRVTLHF
j_call: TRBJ1-6
clone_size: once
v_call: TRBV7-9
d_call: TRBD1

cdr3_nt: TGTGCCACCAGAAGGACAGGGAGTGGGGGCTACACCTTC
cdr3_aa: CATRRTGSGGYTF
j_call: TRBJ1-2
clone_size: NA
v_call: TRBV27
d_call: TRBD1

cdr3_nt: TGTGCCAGCAGCCAGGCTGGATTTAACTATGGCTACACCTTC
cdr3_aa: CASSQAGFNYGYTF
j_call: TRBJ1-2
clone_size: NA
v_call: TRBV6-5
d_call: NA

cdr3_nt: TGTGCCACCGCAACTCTCGGCGGGAATCAGCCCCAGCATTTT
cdr3_aa: CATATLGGNQPQHF
j_call: TRBJ1-5
clone_size: once
v_call: TRBV28
d_call: NA

cdr3_nt: TGCAGTGCTTACGATAGCCGCATTCAGTACTTC
cdr3_aa: CSAYDSRIQYF
j_call: TRBJ2-4
clone_size: NA
v_call: TRBV20-1
d_call: NA

cdr3_nt: TGTGCCAGCAGCCCCGCCCGGGGTGGGGTCTCCTACGAGCAGTACTTC
cdr3_aa: CASSPARGGVSYEQYF
j_call: TRBJ2-7
clone_size: NA
v_call: TRBV13
d_call: NA

cdr3_nt: TGTGCCAGCAGCGGAGGGACAGGACGAGGGCCCCAGCATTTT
cdr3_aa: CASSGGTGRGPQHF
j_call: TRBJ1-5
clone_size: NA
v_call: TRBV9
d_call: TRBD1

cdr3_nt: TGTGCCTGGAGTGCCATGACAGGGGGGGGAGAGCAGTACTTC
cdr3_aa: CAWSAMTGGGEQYF
j_call: TRBJ2-7
clone_size: NA
v_call: TRBV30
d_call: TRBD1

cdr3_nt: TGTGCCAGTAGTACCCGGACAGGGGGGTCGACTGAAGCTTTCTTT
cdr3_aa: CASSTRTGGSTEAFF
j_call: TRBJ1-1
clone_size: few
v_call: TRBV19
d_call: TRBD1

cdr3_nt: TGCGCCAGCAGCCACACCACCCGAGGGCGTTCAAACATTCAGTACTTC
cdr3_aa: CASSHTTRGRSNIQYF
j_call: TRBJ2-4
clone_size: NA
v_call: TRBV4-1
d_call: NA

cdr3_nt: TGTGCCAGCACCCTTCGAGGGCCCTATGGCTACACCTTC
cdr3_aa: CASTLRGPYGYTF
j_call: TRBJ1-2
clone_size: NA
v_call: TRBV5-8
d_call: NA

cdr3_nt: TGTGCCAGCAGTGAGAACCAGGGGTTGGGCAATGAGCAGTTCTTC
cdr3_aa: CASSENQGLGNEQFF
j_call: TRBJ2-1
clone_size: NA
v_call: TRBV2
d_call: NA

cdr3_nt: TGTGCCAGCAGCTTACTCCCCCCGAGATTTAGCTCCTATAATTCACCCCTCCACTTT
cdr3_aa: CASSLLPPRFSSYNSPLHF
j_call: TRBJ1-6
clone_size: NA
v_call: TRBV11-2
d_call: NA

cdr3_nt: TGTGCCACCAGCGGACCCCGGGAACAGGGGGCGGGTCAGCCCCAGCATTTT
cdr3_aa: CATSGPREQGAGQPQHF
j_call: TRBJ1-5
clone_size: NA
v_call: TRBV15
d_call: TRBD1

cdr3_nt: TGTGCCAGCAGTGATCCGGCGGGGGGAAACCAAGAGACCCAGTACTTC
cdr3_aa: CASSDPAGGNQETQYF
j_call: TRBJ2-5
clone_size: NA
v_call: TRBV6-1
d_call: TRBD2

cdr3_nt: TGTGCCAGCAGCCCAGAGGGGGGGTCGATGACAGATACGCAGTATTTT
cdr3_aa: CASSPEGGSMTDTQYF
j_call: TRBJ2-3
clone_size: once
v_call: TRBV11-3
d_call: NA

cdr3_nt: TGCGCCAGCAGCCCGGGACTAGGCAATGAGCAGTTCTTC
cdr3_aa: CASSPGLGNEQFF
j_call: TRBJ2-1
clone_size: NA
v_call: TRBV4-1
d_call: TRBD2

cdr3_nt: TGTGCCAGCAGCGTAGTATGGGACAGGGGTGGAACAGATACGCAGTATTTT
cdr3_aa: CASSVVWDRGGTDTQYF
j_call: TRBJ2-3
clone_size: NA
v_call: TRBV9
d_call: TRBD1

cdr3_nt: TGTGCCAGCAGAACCTCCGGGACAGGTCCCTACGAGCAGTACTTC
cdr3_aa: CASRTSGTGPYEQYF
j_call: TRBJ2-7
clone_size: once
v_call: TRBV7-8
d_call: TRBD1

cdr3_nt: TGTGCCAGCAGCGCAGACTTTGCCGGGGAGCTGTTTTTT
cdr3_aa: CASSADFAGELFF
j_call: TRBJ2-2
clone_size: NA
v_call: TRBV11-2
d_call: NA

cdr3_nt: TGTGCCAGCAGCCCTGGGGGTAGCGGGGATACGCAGTATTTT
cdr3_aa: CASSPGGSGDTQYF
j_call: TRBJ2-3
clone_size: once
v_call: TRBV7-3
d_call: TRBD2

cdr3_nt: TGTGCCAGCACGAAGTCAACAGGGGAGCAGTACTTC
cdr3_aa: CASTKSTGEQYF
j_call: TRBJ2-7
clone_size: NA
v_call: TRBV27
d_call: NA

cdr3_nt: TGTGCCAGCAGTTTAGGGGGGGCGCAGGGTAATGAAAAACTGTTTTTT
cdr3_aa: CASSLGGAQGNEKLFF
j_call: TRBJ1-4
clone_size: NA
v_call: TRBV28
d_call: NA

cdr3_nt: TGTGCCAGCAGGCGAGGGACTACCGACACCGGGGAGCTGTTTTTT
cdr3_aa: CASRRGTTDTGELFF
j_call: TRBJ2-2
clone_size: NA
v_call: TRBV2
d_call: TRBD2

cdr3_nt: TGTGCCAGCAGTTGGGGAGGGACAGGGGCCAACGTCCTGACTTTC
cdr3_aa: CASSWGGTGANVLTF
j_call: TRBJ2-6
clone_size: NA
v_call: TRBV28
d_call: NA

cdr3_nt: TGCGCCAGCAGCCAAGATGGACTACCTAGCTCCTACAATGAGCAGTTCTTC
cdr3_aa: CASSQDGLPSSYNEQFF
j_call: TRBJ2-1
clone_size: NA
v_call: TRBV4-1
d_call: NA